The T cell receptor (beta chain) described here comes from a study of T cell responses to AZD1222 COVID-19 vaccine. Sequenced by immunoSEQ multiplex PCR; TCRdb stores in-frame clones only, minus some. The table records about 140,000 clones, around 90% of them present only once. Germline CDR1 is MDHEN and CDR2 is SYDVKM. J gave up 0 bases and V 1 base, and 4 bases lay outside the gene matches. The CDR3 loop spans 16 amino acids. This TCR derives from an adult who received the AZD1222 COVID-19 vaccine. The chain couples TRBV28 to TRBJ2-7, with 9 bases matching TRBD2. The specimen was peripheral blood, collected 28 days after the second AZD1222 dose. CDR3 nucleotides: TGTGCCAGCAGTTTATACGCTAGCGGGGCCTCCTACGAGCAGTACTTC. The encoded protein is CASSLYASGASYEQYF.